This T cell receptor beta chain emerged from a study of T cell changes during pregnancy in multiple sclerosis. Germline values: CDR1 SQVTM, CDR2 ANQGSEA. V was trimmed by 1 base and J by 6 bases, leaving 11 bases between them. The CDR3 has 13 residues. The method was immunoSEQ multiplex PCR; TCRdb's version includes in-frame clones alone and lacks a portion of them. The top ten clones hold 1.5% of a sample with about 67,000 clones, 90% of them seen once. The source is a female donor with multiple sclerosis, enrolled in a pregnancy study. The rearrangement joins TRBV29-1 to TRBJ2-3, with TRBD2 as a possible D gene (6 bases). The sample here was peripheral blood, taken in the third trimester of pregnancy. Here the CDR3 reads CSVEGLVGDTQYF. CDR3 nucleotides: TGCAGCGTTGAAGGACTAGTCGGGGATACGCAGTATTTT.